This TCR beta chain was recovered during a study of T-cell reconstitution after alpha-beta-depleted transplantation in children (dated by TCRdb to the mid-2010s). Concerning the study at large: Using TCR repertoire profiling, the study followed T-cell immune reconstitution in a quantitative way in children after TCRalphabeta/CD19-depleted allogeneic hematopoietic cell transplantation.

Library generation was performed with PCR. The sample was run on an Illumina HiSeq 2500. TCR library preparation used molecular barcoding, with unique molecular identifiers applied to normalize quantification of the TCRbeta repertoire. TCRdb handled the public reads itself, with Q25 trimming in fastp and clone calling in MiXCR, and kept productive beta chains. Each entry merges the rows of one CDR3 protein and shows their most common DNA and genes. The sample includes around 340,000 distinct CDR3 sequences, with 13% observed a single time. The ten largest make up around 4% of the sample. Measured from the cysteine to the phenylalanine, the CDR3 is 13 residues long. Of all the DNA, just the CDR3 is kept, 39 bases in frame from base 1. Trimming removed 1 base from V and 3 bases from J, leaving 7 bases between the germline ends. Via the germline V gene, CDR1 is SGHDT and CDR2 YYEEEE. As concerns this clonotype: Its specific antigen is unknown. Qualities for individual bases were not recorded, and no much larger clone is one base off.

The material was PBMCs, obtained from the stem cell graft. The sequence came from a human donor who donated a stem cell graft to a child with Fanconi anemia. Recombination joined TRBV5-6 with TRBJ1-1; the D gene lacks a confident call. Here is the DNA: TGTGCCAGCAGCTTGTTGAGGGACACTGAAGCTTTCTTT. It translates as CASSLLRDTEAFF.